Below, 5 T cell receptor beta chains from the same sample are listed, as sequenced in a study of OX40 agonist ivuxolimab in advanced cancers. Measured with immunoSEQ multiplex PCR; TCRdb has only the in-frame clones, and not every one. This repertoire shows fewer than 200,000 clones, roughly 94% found once; its top ten account for around 0.31%. Here the sequenced sample was CD4+ or CD8+ T cells sorted from blood, taken in a trial of the OX40 agonist ivuxolimab. These TCRs come from an adult with an advanced solid tumor such as melanoma, head and neck, liver or kidney cancer.

The rearrangement links TRBV5-1 to TRBJ1-1; D not certain. The CDR3 has 17 amino acids. Trimming took 0 bases from V and 2 from J, leaving 17 bases between them. CDR1 and CDR2 (germline): SGHRS, YFSETQ. For the CDR3, the DNA is TGCGCCAGCAGCTTGGGAGGGTACACTTTTCAAAACACTGAAGCTTTCTTT. It codes for CASSLGGYTFQNTEAFF.

This chain uses TRBV5-5 with TRBJ1-1; D perhaps matches TRBD1 (5 bases). This CDR3 is built from 15 residues. The germline V gene has CDR1 SGHKS and CDR2 YYEKEE (reference sequence). Deletions cut 4 bases from V and 2 bases from J, with 15 bases between. The CDR3 bases are TGTGCCAGCAGCCCCGTGTGGGGGAGAAACACTGAAGCTTTCTTT. Translated, it gives CASSPVWGRNTEAFF.

This chain connects TRBV9 to TRBJ1-1; a possible D gene is TRBD1 (6 bases). The CDR3 extends over 14 amino acids. V shed 4 bases and J shed 0 bases, with 10 bases lying between them. Germline assignment: CDR1 SGDLS and CDR2 YYNGEE. The CDR3: CASSIGQLNTEAFF. The CDR3 nucleotides are TGTGCCAGCAGCATCGGACAGTTGAACACTGAAGCTTTCTTT. The whole variable domain, remainder taken from reference TRBV9 and TRBJ1-1, is DSGVTQTPKHLITATGQRVTLRCSPRSGDLSVYWYQQSLDQGLQFLIQYYNGEERAKGNILERFSAQQFPDLHSELNLSSLELGDSALYFCASSIGQLNTEAFFGQGTRLTVV.

V gene TRBV5-1 combines with J gene TRBJ2-1, with D unresolved. This CDR3 spans 14 amino acids. Germline V gene lookup returns CDR1 SGHRS and CDR2 YFSETQ. V was pared by 3 bases and J by 7 bases, with 14 bases between. CDR3 loop: CASSSTPLENEQFF. CDR3 in DNA: TGCGCCAGCAGCTCTACCCCCTTGGAAAATGAGCAGTTCTTC.

As for this clone: Germline and junction disagree at one end, which may indicate a read error. The chain combines TRBV7-7 with TRBJ2-5; D gene ambiguous. The CDR3 sequence is 14 residues long. Germline CDR1 is SSHAT and CDR2 is FNYEAQ (reference sequence). CDR3 nucleotide sequence: TGTGCTAGCAGTTACTGGGGTCGGCAAGAGACCCAGTACTTC. Its protein is CASSYWGRQETQYF.